This TCR beta chain is drawn from a study of tumor-infiltrating lymphocytes in oesophageal squamous cell carcinoma. This clonotype has a count of ten or more. Sequence at one end of the junction differs from germline and may be a read error. TCRdb re-called the PCR reads with MiXCR, one entry per CDR3 protein. Of some 14,000 distinct CDR3 sequences in the sample, approximately 50% were seen once. This sequence originates from a male donor with esophageal squamous cell carcinoma. Sequencing input: blood.

CDR3 DNA sequence: TGCGCCAGCAGCCGCGGGAGCCCCACAGATACGCAGTATTTT. Protein: CASSRGSPTDTQYF. This chain connects TRBV5-4 to TRBJ2-3, with 7 bases identical to TRBD2. The length of the CDR3 is 14 residues. CDR1 is SGHNT, CDR2 YYREEE, per germline (reference sequence).